The 2 T cell receptor beta chains below all came from one sample that was sequenced in a study of T cells in Graves' hyperthyroidism and ophthalmopathy. The CDR3 regions of TCR beta were amplified from RNA transcripts. HTBI primers were used for first-round RT-PCR of the TCR CDR3. TCRdb redid the calling of the multiplex PCR reads with MiXCR, one entry per CDR3 protein. Of more than 500,000 distinct CDR3 sequences listed, around 46% were seen once; the top ten hold under 20%. Sequencing input: peripheral blood or thyroid tissue (not recorded which). Receptor source: an adult woman with Graves' disease, either hyperthyroidism or ophthalmopathy (not recorded which).

This chain connects TRBV7-9 to TRBJ1-3, with 8 bases matching TRBD1. Germline values: CDR1 SEHNR, CDR2 FQNEAQ (reference sequence). V lost 5 bases and J lost 8; bases outside the gene matches: 5. CDR3 length: 13 residues. In nucleotides, the CDR3 is TGTGCCAGCAGCCTGATACAGGGGGACACCATATATTTT. This encodes CASSLIQGDTIYF.

This clonotype was found many times. V gene TRBV11-2 combines with J gene TRBJ2-7, with D unclear. The V gene's germline CDR1 is SGHAT and CDR2 FQNNGV. Trimming removed 1 base at V and 0 bases at J, with 7 bases between. The CDR3 has 14 amino acids. DNA for the CDR3: TGTGCCAGCAGCTTAGTAGCCAGCTCCTACGAGCAGTACTTC. This translates into CASSLVASSYEQYF.